The entry below describes one T cell receptor beta chain. The data stem from a study of blood T cell repertoires in COVID-19. Original processing methods: Researchers report that nucleated cell counts were estimated from reference gene primer amplification. Here immunoSEQ multiplex PCR was the method, and the copy in TCRdb shows in-frame clones only, minus some. The D gene and trimming were derived from the DNA, and the V and J assignments and clone size from that table. Counted here are about 160,000 clones, roughly 82% occurring once; the ten biggest clones make up more than 6%. CDR1 is KGHSH and CDR2 is LQKENI in the germline V gene. This CDR3 has 14 amino acids. Trimming left V 4 bases short and J 4 bases short, with 13 bases between.

The source is a woman aged 40 to 50 with COVID-19, enrolled during active disease. The V call is TRBV18, the J call TRBJ1-2; maybe TRBD1 (6 bases). Sequenced material: peripheral blood. The CDR3 coding sequence is TGTGCCAGCTCACTCGGACAGCTGAGCTATGGCTACACCTTC. Its protein product is CASSLGQLSYGYTF.